This is a list of T cell receptor beta chains from one sample in a study of vaccination effects on CD4 cells after COVID-19. Method: immunoSEQ multiplex PCR; TCRdb's copy keeps in-frame clones and lacks some. The table shows tens of thousands of clones, with around two thirds occurring only once. No antigen has been assigned to these receptors. This material consisted of CD4+ T cells from PBMCs cultured with HCoV-OC43 spike peptides, taken before COVID-19 vaccination. Receptor source: a human donor who received a COVID-19 vaccine. CDR3s include the opening cysteine and the closing phenylalanine or tryptophan. Each record gives: V gene, D gene, J gene, clone size, CDR3 protein, CDR3 DNA. The D gene is left open where the match is weak. Some rows have no size entry. The others give once, few or many, or a class for an expanded clone.

TRBV9	TRBD2	TRBJ2-5	NA	CASSVDLAGSLGTQYF	TGTGCCAGCAGCGTCGATCTAGCGGGGAGTCTTGGTACCCAGTACTTC
TRBV7-8	NA	TRBJ1-5	NA	CASSYSGQNNQPQHF	TGTGCCAGCAGCTATTCGGGTCAGAACAATCAGCCCCAGCATTTT
TRBV5-1	NA	TRBJ1-2	few	CASSEPARDSGYGYTF	TGCGCCAGCAGCGAACCCGCCAGGGACTCGGGCTATGGCTACACCTTC
TRBV5-1	NA	TRBJ1-2	NA	CASSLVQGRYYGYTF	TGCGCCAGCAGCTTGGTTCAGGGACGGTACTATGGCTACACCTTC
TRBV7-7	TRBD2	TRBJ2-5	few	CASSTGRGAKETQYF	TGTGCCAGCAGCACTGGGCGGGGGGCAAAAGAGACCCAGTACTTC
TRBV5-6	TRBD1	TRBJ1-1	NA	CASSSTGQGNTEAFF	TGTGCCAGCAGCAGCACTGGACAGGGAAACACTGAAGCTTTCTTT
TRBV27	TRBD1	TRBJ1-5	medium-sized	CASSLSTGGNQPQHF	TGTGCCAGCAGTTTATCGACAGGGGGTAATCAGCCCCAGCATTTT
TRBV5-1	NA	TRBJ1-1	NA	CASSLGLGTEAFF	TGCGCCAGCAGCTTGGGCCTGGGCACTGAAGCTTTCTTT
TRBV9	TRBD2	TRBJ2-7	NA	CASSGGSGTSYSSYEQYF	TGTGCCAGCAGCGGTGGATCGGGGACTAGCTATAGCTCCTACGAGCAGTACTTC
TRBV7-7	NA	TRBJ2-1	medium-sized	CASSSGRTIAYNEQFF	TGTGCCAGCAGCTCGGGACGGACAATAGCCTACAATGAGCAGTTCTTC
TRBV18	TRBD1	TRBJ1-1	NA	CASSPLQGAGTEAFF	TGTGCCAGCTCACCACTGCAGGGGGCGGGGACTGAAGCTTTCTTT
TRBV6-1	NA	TRBJ2-1	NA	CASSERYEQFF	TGTGCCAGCAGTGAACGTTATGAGCAGTTCTTC
TRBV20-1	TRBD2	TRBJ2-1	NA	CSASRSGRPRYEQFF	TGCAGTGCTAGTCGCAGCGGGAGGCCCCGGTATGAGCAGTTCTTC